The subject of this entry is one TCR beta chain. Its antigen is undetermined. Produced via immunoSEQ multiplex PCR; TCRdb's table is partial and in-frame only. The sample lists about 180,000 clones, 85% occurring once. The data were obtained in a study of cytomegalovirus exposure and HLA in healthy donors. Study-level background: According to later analysis, the same platform produced the roughly 130 validation and some 680 first-cohort repertoires.

Findings and limits, study-wide: There were about 160 TCR beta chains listed as cytomegalovirus-associated.

CDR3 size: 12 residues. The V gene lost 5 bases and the J gene lost 2 bases, with 7 bases spanning the gap. The germline gives CDR1 MDHEN, CDR2 SYDVKM. The chain links TRBV28 to TRBJ2-7; D is uncertain. The receptor was isolated from a man between 18 and 29 years old in good health and CMV-seropositive. What was sequenced was PBMCs. CDR3 region: CASSPSPYEQYF. The CDR3 region has the DNA TGTGCCAGCAGTCCCTCCCCCTACGAGCAGTACTTC. Complete variable domain (other parts from reference TRBV28 and TRBJ2-7): DVKVTQSSRYLVKRTGEKVFLECVQDMDHENMFWYRQDPGLGLRLIYFSYDVKMKEKGDIPEGYSVSREKKERFSLILESASTNQTSMYLCASSPSPYEQYFGPGTRLTVT.